This T cell receptor (beta chain) came from a study of T cell changes during pregnancy in multiple sclerosis. Profiling relied on immunoSEQ multiplex PCR, and the TCRdb table lists in-frame clones only, not all of them. The sample records tens of thousands of clones, around 94% being singletons. Trimming stripped 5 bases from V and 5 bases from J, with 22 bases between. The germline gives CDR1 SNHLY, CDR2 FYNNEI. The CDR3 is 18 amino acids. This clone was seen only once. Sequences were derived from peripheral blood, sampled in the third trimester of pregnancy. The sequence came from a female donor with multiple sclerosis, enrolled in a pregnancy study. The V and J genes are TRBV2 and TRBJ2-6, with D possibly TRBD2 on 5 matching bases. The CDR3 DNA reads as TGTGCCAGCAGTTCTAGCAGTTACCGATACAGTCGGGCCAACGTCCTGACTTTC. It encodes CASSSSSYRYSRANVLTF. Combining the CDR3 with reference TRBV2 and TRBJ2-6 gives the whole variable domain EPEVTQTPSHQVTQMGQEVILRCVPISNHLYFYWYRQILGQKVEFLVSFYNNEISEKSEIFDDQFSVERPDGSNFTLKIRSTKLEDSAMYFCASSSSSYRYSRANVLTFGAGSRLTVL.